The 20 T cell receptor beta chains presented below share a single source sample, sequenced in a study of T-cell memory formation after mild COVID-19. TCRdb used MiXCR to reprocess the 5' RACE reads, holding one entry per CDR3 protein. The table includes 350,000 to 450,000 distinct CDR3 sequences, approximately 15% detected once. Sequencing was performed on PBMCs or a T cell subset sorted from them (not recorded which). The source is a man between 18 and 35 years old who had mild COVID-19 (a few samples of this study predate the infection). Cell type and time point are not known.

This clonotype came up many times. The chain couples TRBV6-5 to TRBJ1-6, with 11 bases lining up with TRBD1. V lost 5 bases and J lost 10; bases outside the gene matches: 10. From germline, CDR1 is MNHEY and CDR2 SVGAGI. The CDR3 is made up of 16 amino acids. CDR3 sequence reads: CASSNAGTGGFSPLHF. The CDR3 region has the DNA TGTGCCAGCAGTAACGCGGGGACAGGGGGTTTCTCACCCCTCCACTTT.

This clonotype was counted only a few times. CDR3 nucleotide sequence: TGCAGCGTTGGGACAGCGTTCTCCTACGAGCAGTACTTC. Protein sequence: CSVGTAFSYEQYF. V and J are TRBV29-1 and TRBJ2-7; D perhaps matches TRBD1 (6 bases). The germline gives CDR1 SQVTM, CDR2 ANQGSEA. V lost 4 bases to trimming and J lost 0 bases, with 10 bases between them. The CDR3 loop spans 13 amino acids.

This clonotype was observed many times. The chain is built from TRBV5-6 and TRBJ2-7, with 8 bases matching TRBD2. The ends lost 5 bases at V and 2 bases at J; junction bases unmatched: 6. The CDR3 spans 14 residues. The germline V gene encodes CDR1 SGHDT and CDR2 YYEEEE. This CDR3 reads CASRRRGDPYEQYF. CDR3 bases: TGTGCCAGCAGACGGCGGGGGGACCCCTACGAGCAGTACTTC.

The chain carries TRBV6-4 and TRBJ2-3, with a possible D match to TRBD1 (7 bases). V was clipped by 5 bases and J by 3 bases, with 15 bases between them. Germline assignment: CDR1 MRHNA and CDR2 SNTAGT. The CDR3 covers 15 residues. This CDR3 is CASSHQGGRTDTQYF. In DNA form, the CDR3 reads TGTGCCAGCAGTCACCAGGGGGGCCGGACAGATACGCAGTATTTT.

This clonotype was observed a few times. The chain carries TRBV7-9 and TRBJ2-5, with 11 bases lining up with TRBD1. In germline, CDR1 is SEHNR, CDR2 FQNEAQ (reference sequence). After removal of 4 bases from V and 4 bases from J, the junction contained 2 bases not matched to a gene. This CDR3 has 14 residues. CDR3 loop: CASSYGTGGETQYF. The CDR3 bases are TGTGCCAGCAGCTACGGGACAGGGGGAGAGACCCAGTACTTC.

V is TRBV5-1 and J is TRBJ2-5; D possibly corresponds to TRBD2 (5 bases). The V gene's germline CDR1 is SGHRS and CDR2 YFSETQ. The CDR3 extends over 14 amino acids. Trimming stripped 3 bases from V and 2 bases from J, with 11 bases between. The CDR3 loop reads CASSWEPRQETQYF. The CDR3 DNA reads TGCGCCAGCAGCTGGGAGCCGAGACAAGAGACCCAGTACTTC.

Only a few counts were recorded for this clonotype. The chain uses TRBV18 and TRBJ2-7; D unclear. Trimming stripped 3 bases from V and 5 bases from J, with 11 bases between. Germline V lookup: CDR1 KGHSH, CDR2 LQKENI. CDR3 length: 13 residues. The CDR3 DNA reads as TGTGCCAGCTCACCGGCAGGAGCAGACGAGCAGTACGTC. Translation: CASSPAGADEQYV.

This clonotype was detected only a few times. The chain employs TRBV6-1 and TRBJ1-6; maybe TRBD1 (6 bases). The CDR3 contains 16 residues. Looked up from germline, CDR1 is MNHNS and CDR2 is SASEGT. V dropped 3 bases and J dropped 10 bases, with 19 bases sitting between them. This CDR3 reads CASSDPGTPKGSPLHF. The CDR3 DNA is TGTGCCAGCAGTGACCCCGGGACACCGAAGGGATCACCCCTCCACTTT.

This clonotype was observed at least ten times. The V call is TRBV4-1, the J call TRBJ1-3, with D uncertain. This CDR3 is 14 amino acids long. V was cut by 1 base and J by 4 bases, with 8 bases left in between. The V gene's germline CDR1 is MGHRA and CDR2 YSYEKL. CDR3 in amino acids: CASSQVGSGNTIYF. The CDR3 region has the DNA TGCGCCAGCAGCCAAGTGGGGTCCGGAAACACCATATATTTT.

The J gene is TRBJ2-5, the V gene TRBV12-3 or TRBV12-4, with TRBD2 identical over 8 bases. The CDR3 is made up of 13 amino acids. With 7 bases clipped from V and 2 bases from J, the junction kept 3 bases outside the gene matches. The CDR3 DNA is TGTGCCAGCATACGGGGGGGTCAAGAGACCCAGTACTTC. As protein: CASIRGGQETQYF.

The chain links TRBV9 to TRBJ2-1, with D maybe TRBD2 (5 bases). This CDR3 region has 15 residues. Germline CDR1 reads SGDLS; CDR2 reads YYNGEE. V was cut by 1 base and J by 3 bases, with 11 bases left in between. The CDR3: CASSVTGENYNEQFF. CDR3 DNA: TGTGCCAGCAGCGTAACTGGGGAGAACTACAATGAGCAGTTCTTC.

Many counts were recorded for this clonotype. V gene TRBV20-1 combines with J gene TRBJ1-5, with 7 bases lining up with TRBD1. Germline V gene lookup returns CDR1 DFQATT and CDR2 SNEGSKA (reference sequence). Trimming cost V 5 bases and J 4 bases; bases outside gene matches: 2. CDR3 length equals 12 residues. This CDR3 reads CSALQGNQPQHF. The CDR3 DNA reads as TGCAGTGCTCTACAGGGGAATCAGCCCCAGCATTTT.

The sample holds many counts of this clonotype. CDR3: CASRPKDRLGTEAFF. CDR3 DNA: TGTGCCAGCAGGCCTAAGGACAGACTTGGGACTGAAGCTTTCTTT. V and J are TRBV7-9 and TRBJ1-1, with D maybe TRBD1 (6 bases). Germline CDR1 is SEHNR and CDR2 is FQNEAQ (reference sequence). The CDR3 sequence is 15 residues long. With 6 bases removed from V and 5 bases from J, the gap between germline ends came to 19 bases.

This clonotype was counted at least ten times. The V gene is TRBV20-1, the J gene TRBJ2-7; weak D call: TRBD1 (5 bases). This CDR3 region has 14 residues. Germline V gene sequence: CDR1 DFQATT, CDR2 SNEGSKA (reference sequence). With 3 bases removed from V and 4 bases from J, the gap between germline ends came to 16 bases. CDR3 sequence reads: CSASKGLDIYEQYF. DNA for the CDR3: TGCAGTGCTAGTAAGGGGCTAGACATATACGAGCAGTACTTC.

The V call is TRBV28, the J call TRBJ2-3, with D perhaps matching TRBD1 (5 bases). V lost 2 bases and J 1 base, leaving 19 bases between the germline ends. The germline V gene encodes CDR1 MDHEN and CDR2 SYDVKM. This CDR3 contains 18 residues. The DNA for the CDR3 is TGTGCCAGCAGTTTAAGTTTGTCTAGGCAGGGTCGCACAGATACGCAGTATTTT. Translating gives CASSLSLSRQGRTDTQYF.

The V and J genes are TRBV7-9 and TRBJ2-1; 7 bases are shared with TRBD1. The CDR3 consists of 17 residues. Losses at the gene ends were 5 bases for V and 2 bases for J; bases not matched to a gene: 12. Per germline, CDR1 SEHNR and CDR2 FQNEAQ (reference sequence). CDR3 amino acids: CASSPRDGQGAYNEQFF. Here the CDR3 DNA reads TGTGCCAGCAGCCCCAGGGACGGCCAGGGGGCCTACAATGAGCAGTTCTTC.

The chain recombines TRBV10-3 with TRBJ2-2, with D perhaps assigned TRBD1 or TRBD2 (5 bases each). The CDR3 has 13 residues. V was trimmed by 11 bases and J by 10 bases, leaving 20 bases between them. Germline V gene data show CDR1 as ENHRY and CDR2 as SYGVKD. The CDR3 sequence is CAASRGVGPELFF. Here the CDR3 DNA reads TGTGCCGCGTCAAGGGGAGTAGGCCCGGAGCTGTTTTTT.

This clonotype has only a few counts. The chain links TRBV7-2 to TRBJ2-7; TRBD2 might be the D (6 bases). Trimming stripped 6 bases from V and 2 bases from J, with 8 bases between. Germline CDR1 SGHTA, CDR2 FQGNSA. The CDR3 runs to 12 residues. The CDR3 coding sequence is TGTGCCAGCAGGGGCGGGACCTACGAGCAGTACTTC. Translating it yields CASRGGTYEQYF.

The rearrangement links TRBV9 to TRBJ1-2; 8 bases map to TRBD1. Germline values: CDR1 SGDLS, CDR2 YYNGEE. V lost 0 bases to trimming and J lost 3 bases; unmatched junction nucleotides: 4. The CDR3 runs 15 residues. This CDR3 reads CASSVAGTGYYGYTF. The CDR3 DNA follows: TGTGCCAGCAGCGTAGCCGGGACAGGCTACTATGGCTACACCTTC.

This clonotype was seen only a few times. V is TRBV7-2 and J is TRBJ2-2, with D possibly matching TRBD1 (6 bases). In germline, CDR1 is SGHTA, CDR2 FQGNSA. Deletions cut 7 bases from V and 0 bases from J, with 12 bases between. This CDR3 spans 15 amino acids. The CDR3 DNA is TGTGCCAGCACTACAAGACAGGCGAACACCGGGGAGCTGTTTTTT. Protein: CASTTRQANTGELFF.